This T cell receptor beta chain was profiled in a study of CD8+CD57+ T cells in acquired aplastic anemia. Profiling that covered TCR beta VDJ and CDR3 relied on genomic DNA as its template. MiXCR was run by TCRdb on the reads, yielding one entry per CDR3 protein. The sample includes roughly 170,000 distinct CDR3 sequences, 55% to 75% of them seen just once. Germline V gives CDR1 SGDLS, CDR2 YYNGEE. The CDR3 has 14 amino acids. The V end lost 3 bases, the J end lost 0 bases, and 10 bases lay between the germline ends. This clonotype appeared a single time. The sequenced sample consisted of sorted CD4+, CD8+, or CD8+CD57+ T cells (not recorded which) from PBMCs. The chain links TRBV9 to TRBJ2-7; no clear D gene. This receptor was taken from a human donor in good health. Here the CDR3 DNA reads TGTGCCAGCAGCGAGACCCGCGACTCCTACGAGCAGTACTTC. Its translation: CASSETRDSYEQYF.